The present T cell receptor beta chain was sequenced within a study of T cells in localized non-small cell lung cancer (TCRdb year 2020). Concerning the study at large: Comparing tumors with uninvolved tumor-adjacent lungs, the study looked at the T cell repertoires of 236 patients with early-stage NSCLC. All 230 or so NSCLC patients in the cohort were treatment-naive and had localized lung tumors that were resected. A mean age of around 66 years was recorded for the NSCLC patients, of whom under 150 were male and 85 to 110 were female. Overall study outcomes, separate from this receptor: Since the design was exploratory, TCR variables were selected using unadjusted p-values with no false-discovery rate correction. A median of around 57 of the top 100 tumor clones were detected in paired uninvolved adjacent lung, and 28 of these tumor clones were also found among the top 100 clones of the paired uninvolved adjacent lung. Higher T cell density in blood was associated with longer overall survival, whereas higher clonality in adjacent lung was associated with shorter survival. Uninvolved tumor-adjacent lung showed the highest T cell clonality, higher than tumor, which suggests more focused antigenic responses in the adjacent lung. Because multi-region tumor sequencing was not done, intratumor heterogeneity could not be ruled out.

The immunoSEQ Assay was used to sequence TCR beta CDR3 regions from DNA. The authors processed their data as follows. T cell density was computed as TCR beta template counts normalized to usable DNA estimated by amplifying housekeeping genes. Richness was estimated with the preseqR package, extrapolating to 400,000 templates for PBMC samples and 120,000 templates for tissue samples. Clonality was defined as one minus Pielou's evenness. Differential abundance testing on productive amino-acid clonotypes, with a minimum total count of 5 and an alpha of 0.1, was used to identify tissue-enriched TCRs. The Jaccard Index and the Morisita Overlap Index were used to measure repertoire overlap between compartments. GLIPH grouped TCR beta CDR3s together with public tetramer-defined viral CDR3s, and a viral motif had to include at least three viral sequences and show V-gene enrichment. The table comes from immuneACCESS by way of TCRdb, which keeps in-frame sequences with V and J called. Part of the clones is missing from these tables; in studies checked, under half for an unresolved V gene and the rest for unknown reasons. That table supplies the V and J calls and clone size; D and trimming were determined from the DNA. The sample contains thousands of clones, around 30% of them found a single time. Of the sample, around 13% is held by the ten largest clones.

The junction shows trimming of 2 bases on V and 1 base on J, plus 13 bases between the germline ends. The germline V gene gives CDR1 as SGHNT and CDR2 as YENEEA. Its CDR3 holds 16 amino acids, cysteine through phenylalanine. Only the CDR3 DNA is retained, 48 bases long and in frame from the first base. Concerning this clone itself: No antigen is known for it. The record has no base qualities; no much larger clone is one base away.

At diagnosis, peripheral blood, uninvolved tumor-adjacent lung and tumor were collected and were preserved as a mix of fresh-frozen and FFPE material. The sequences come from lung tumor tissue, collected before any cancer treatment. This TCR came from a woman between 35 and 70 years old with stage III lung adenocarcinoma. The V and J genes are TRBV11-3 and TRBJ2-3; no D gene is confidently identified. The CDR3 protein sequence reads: CASSLIATVRTDTQYF. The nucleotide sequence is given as TGTGCCAGCAGCTTAATTGCGACGGTCCGCACAGATACGCAGTATTTT.